The rows below give T cell receptor beta chains drawn from one sample of a study of blood T cell repertoires in COVID-19. TCRdb's table, derived via immunoSEQ multiplex PCR, lists solely in-frame clones and lacks some. The data contain some 86,000 clones, 65% to 85% of them singletons. Material for sequencing was peripheral blood. All receptors come from a woman over 75 with active or convalescent COVID-19. Each CDR3 is given with its conserved first and last residue. A D gene is named only where the DNA matches it firmly. Size is stated for part of the rows, as once, few or many counts, or as a class when the clone is expanded.

V gene	J gene	clone size	D gene	CDR3 DNA	CDR3 protein
TRBV5-4	TRBJ2-7	-	-	TGTGCCAGCAGCTTGCAGGGTTCCTACGAGCAGTACTTC	CASSLQGSYEQYF
TRBV6-4	TRBJ1-6	once	TRBD1	TGTGCCAGCAGTGCCGGGACAGGGGCACCCCTCCACTTT	CASSAGTGAPLHF
TRBV10-3	TRBJ1-5	few	-	TGCCACCGGGACTTCTATAGCAATCAGCCCCAGCATTTT	CHRDFYSNQPQHF
TRBV3-1/TRBV3-2	TRBJ1-5	-	-	TGTGCCAGCAGCCAAAGGGGGTTGGATCAGCCCCAGCATTTT	CASSQRGLDQPQHF
TRBV3-1/TRBV3-2	TRBJ1-6	-	-	TGTGCCAGCAGCTCGCGGGGAGGGGCGCCCCTCCACTTT	CASSSRGGAPLHF
TRBV11-3	TRBJ1-1	few	-	TGTGCCAGCAGCTTAAGGCAGGAGGGCACTGAAGCTTTCTTT	CASSLRQEGTEAFF
TRBV28	TRBJ2-7	-	TRBD1	TGTGCCAGCAGTTTAGGGGGACAGGGAGCCTACGAGCAGTACTTC	CASSLGGQGAYEQYF
TRBV24-1	TRBJ2-6	-	-	TGTGCCACCGCGACAGGACTCTCTGGGGCCAACGTCCTGACTTTC	CATATGLSGANVLTF
TRBV7-6	TRBJ2-7	-	TRBD2	TGTGCCAGCAGTCGAAGCGGGGGGCTCTCCTACGAGCAGTACTTC	CASSRSGGLSYEQYF
TRBV10-3	TRBJ2-7	-	-	TGTGCCATCAGTGAGTCCTACAGGTCCTACGAGCAGTACTTC	CAISESYRSYEQYF
TRBV7-2	TRBJ1-2	-	-	TGTGCCAGCAGCTTCTGGGCTCCCGGCTACACCTTC	CASSFWAPGYTF
TRBV5-1	TRBJ2-5	-	TRBD1	TGCGCCAGCAGCACGATGACAGGGGGCGCGCAAGAGACCCAGTACTTC	CASSTMTGGAQETQYF
TRBV6-2/TRBV6-3	TRBJ2-3	-	-	TGTGCCAGCAGTTACACCAGGGAGGCAGATACGCAGTATTTT	CASSYTREADTQYF
TRBV3-1/TRBV3-2	TRBJ2-7	-	TRBD2	TGTGCCAGCAGCCAAGGTAGCGGGGATTCCTACGAGCAGTACTTC	CASSQGSGDSYEQYF
TRBV5-5	TRBJ2-7	-	TRBD1	TGTGCCAGCAGCTTGCGAGGGACAGCGTCCGATTCCCCCTACGAGCAGTACTTC	CASSLRGTASDSPYEQYF
TRBV2	TRBJ2-7	-	TRBD1	TGTGCCAGCAGTACCGCCGGGACAGGTCTCTACGAGCAGTACTTC	CASSTAGTGLYEQYF
TRBV6-5	TRBJ2-1	-	-	TGTGCCAGCAGTCCCAATTCAGGGGGGAACAATGAGCAGTTCTTC	CASSPNSGGNNEQFF
TRBV4-1	TRBJ1-1	-	-	TGCGCCAGCAGCCAAGAATATGGAAAGGGAGAGTTT	CASSQEYGKGEF
TRBV11-1	TRBJ1-2	-	TRBD1	TGTGCCAGCAGCTTCCGAGACAGGGTAGATGGCTACACCTTC	CASSFRDRVDGYTF
TRBV11-3	TRBJ2-2	-	TRBD1	TGTGCCAGCAGCTTAAGGGCTGACAGGGGATACACCGGGGAGCTGTTTTTT	CASSLRADRGYTGELFF
TRBV7-9	TRBJ1-6	-	-	TGTGCCAGCAGCTTAGGGCAGGGGACTTCACCCCTCCACTTT	CASSLGQGTSPLHF
TRBV12-3/TRBV12-4	TRBJ1-2	-	-	TGTGCCAGCAGCTGGGGCCCCTTCCATGGCTACACCTTC	CASSWGPFHGYTF
TRBV11-2	TRBJ2-5	-	-	TGTGCCAGCAGCTTATCTTTGGAGACCCAGTACTTC	CASSLSLETQYF
TRBV4-2	TRBJ1-1	-	-	TGTGCCAGCAGTGTGGCACTGAACACTGAAGCTTTCTTT	CASSVALNTEAFF
TRBV4-2	TRBJ1-2	-	-	TGTGCCAGCAGCCAGTCTACCAGGATCGCGTTCTATGGCTACACCTTC	CASSQSTRIAFYGYTF
TRBV7-2	TRBJ1-2	-	-	TGTGCCAGCAGCTTCGGGACGGCGGGAGACTATGGCTACACCTTC	CASSFGTAGDYGYTF
TRBV6-5	TRBJ1-3	-	-	TGTGCCAGCTCGGGAATAACTGGAAACACCATATATTTT	CASSGITGNTIYF
TRBV3-1/TRBV3-2	TRBJ1-3	-	-	TGTGCCAGCAGCCAAGCAGATGGAAACACCATATATTTT	CASSQADGNTIYF